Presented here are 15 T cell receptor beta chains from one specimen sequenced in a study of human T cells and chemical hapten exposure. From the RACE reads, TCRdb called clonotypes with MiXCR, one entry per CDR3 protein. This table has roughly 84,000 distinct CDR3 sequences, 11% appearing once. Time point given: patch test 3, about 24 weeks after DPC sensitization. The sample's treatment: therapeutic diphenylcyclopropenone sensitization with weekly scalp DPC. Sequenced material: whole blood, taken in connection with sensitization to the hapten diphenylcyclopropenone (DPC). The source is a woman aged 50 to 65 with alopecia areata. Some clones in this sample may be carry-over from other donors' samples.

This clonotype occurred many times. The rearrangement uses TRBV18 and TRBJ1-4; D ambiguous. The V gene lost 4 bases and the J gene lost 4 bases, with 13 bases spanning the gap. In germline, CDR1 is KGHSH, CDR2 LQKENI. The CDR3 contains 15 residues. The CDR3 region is CASSRKDGGNEKLFF. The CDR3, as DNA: TGTGCCAGCTCACGAAAGGACGGTGGTAATGAAAAACTGTTTTTT.

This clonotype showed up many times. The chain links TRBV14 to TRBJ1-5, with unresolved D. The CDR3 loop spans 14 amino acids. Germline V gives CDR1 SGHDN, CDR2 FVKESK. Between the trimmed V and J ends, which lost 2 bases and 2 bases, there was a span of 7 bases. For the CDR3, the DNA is TGTGCCAGCAGCCAATCCGGGGGCAATCAGCCCCAGCATTTT. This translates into CASSQSGGNQPQHF.

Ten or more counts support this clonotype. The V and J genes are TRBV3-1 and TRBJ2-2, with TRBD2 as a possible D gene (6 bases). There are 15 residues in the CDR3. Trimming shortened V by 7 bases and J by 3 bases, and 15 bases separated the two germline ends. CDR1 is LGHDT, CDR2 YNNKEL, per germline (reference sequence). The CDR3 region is CASTPPGVDTGELFF. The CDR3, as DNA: TGTGCCAGCACCCCGCCGGGAGTGGACACCGGGGAGCTGTTTTTT.

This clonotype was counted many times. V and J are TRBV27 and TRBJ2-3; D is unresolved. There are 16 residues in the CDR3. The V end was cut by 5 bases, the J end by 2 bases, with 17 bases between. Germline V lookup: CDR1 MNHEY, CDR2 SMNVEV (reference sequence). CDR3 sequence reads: CASSPPGRLTTDTQYF. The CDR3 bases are TGTGCCAGCAGTCCACCCGGGCGGCTCACCACAGATACGCAGTATTTT.

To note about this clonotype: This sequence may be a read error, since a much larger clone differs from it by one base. CDR3 sequence reads: CASSPGPVGTDTLYF. As DNA, the CDR3 is TGTGCCAGCAGCCCGGGACCGGTGGGCACAGATACGCTGTATTTT. The chain joins TRBV2 to TRBJ2-3, with D tentatively TRBD1 or TRBD2 (5 bases each). Per germline, CDR1 SNHLY and CDR2 FYNNEI. The CDR3 is 15 amino acids.

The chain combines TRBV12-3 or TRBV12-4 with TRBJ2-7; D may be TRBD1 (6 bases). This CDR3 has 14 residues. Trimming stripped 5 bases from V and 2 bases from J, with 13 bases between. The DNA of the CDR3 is TGTGCCAGCAGTCAACGAGGGGGTCCCTACGAGCAGTACTTC. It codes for CASSQRGGPYEQYF.

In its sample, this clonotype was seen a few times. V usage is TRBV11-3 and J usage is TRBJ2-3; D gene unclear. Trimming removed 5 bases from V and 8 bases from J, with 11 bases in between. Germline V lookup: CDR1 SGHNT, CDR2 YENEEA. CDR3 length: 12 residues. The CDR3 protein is CASSKQSRTQYF. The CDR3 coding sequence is TGTGCCAGCAGCAAACAGAGCCGTACGCAGTATTTT.

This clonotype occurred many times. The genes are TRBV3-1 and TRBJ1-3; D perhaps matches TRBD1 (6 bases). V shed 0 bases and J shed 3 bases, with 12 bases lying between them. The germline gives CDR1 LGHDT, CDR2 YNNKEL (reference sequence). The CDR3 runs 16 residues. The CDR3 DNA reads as TGTGCCAGCAGCCAAGATCTGCCAGGGGTTGGAAACACCATATATTTT. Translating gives CASSQDLPGVGNTIYF.

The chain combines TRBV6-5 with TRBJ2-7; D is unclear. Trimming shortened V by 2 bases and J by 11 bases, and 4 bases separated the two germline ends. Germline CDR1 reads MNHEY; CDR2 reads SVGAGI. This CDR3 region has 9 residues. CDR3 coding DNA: TGTGCCAGCAGTTACCGGGAGTACTTC. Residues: CASSYREYF.

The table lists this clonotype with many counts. The CDR3 is CASSPPSNYGYTF. The CDR3 nucleotides read TGTGCCAGCTCACCCCCCAGCAACTATGGCTACACCTTC. The rearrangement links TRBV18 to TRBJ1-2; the D is unclear. V shed 3 bases and J shed 2 bases, with 7 bases lying between them. CDR3 length equals 13 residues. CDR1 is KGHSH and CDR2 is LQKENI in the germline V gene.

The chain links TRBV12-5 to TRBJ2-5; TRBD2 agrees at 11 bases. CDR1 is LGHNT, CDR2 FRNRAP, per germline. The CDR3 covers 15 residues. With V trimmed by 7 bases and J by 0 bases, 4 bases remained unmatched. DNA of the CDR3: TGTGCTAGTGCCCAGACTAGCGGGAACCAAGAGACCCAGTACTTC. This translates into CASAQTSGNQETQYF.

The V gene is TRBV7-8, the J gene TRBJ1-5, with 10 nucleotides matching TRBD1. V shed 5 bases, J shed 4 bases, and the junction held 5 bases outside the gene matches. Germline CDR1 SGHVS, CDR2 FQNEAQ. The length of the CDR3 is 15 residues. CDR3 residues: CASSTRDRGNQPQHF. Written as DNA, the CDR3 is TGTGCCAGCAGCACCCGGGACAGGGGAAATCAGCCCCAGCATTTT.

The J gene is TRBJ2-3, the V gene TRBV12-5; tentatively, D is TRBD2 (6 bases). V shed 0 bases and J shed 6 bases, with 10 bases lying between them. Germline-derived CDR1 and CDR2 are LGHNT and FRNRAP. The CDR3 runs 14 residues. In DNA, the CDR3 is TGTGCTAGTGGTTTGGTGGGCGGGATCGATACGCAGTATTTT. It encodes CASGLVGGIDTQYF. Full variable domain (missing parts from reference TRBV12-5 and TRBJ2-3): DARVTQTPRHKVTEMGQEVTMRCQPILGHNTVFWYRQTMMQGLELLAYFRNRAPLDDSGMPKDRFSAEMPDATLATLKIQPSEPRDSAVYFCASGLVGGIDTQYFGPGTRLTVL.

Written as DNA, the CDR3 is TGTGCCAGCAGCGGACAGGGGTATAATGAGCAGTTCTTC. Translating it yields CASSGQGYNEQFF. The chain uses TRBV14 and TRBJ2-1; TRBD1 matches at 9 bases. CDR3 length equals 13 residues. Germline values: CDR1 SGHDN, CDR2 FVKESK. V dropped 5 bases and J dropped 7; count of bases not matched to a gene: 3.

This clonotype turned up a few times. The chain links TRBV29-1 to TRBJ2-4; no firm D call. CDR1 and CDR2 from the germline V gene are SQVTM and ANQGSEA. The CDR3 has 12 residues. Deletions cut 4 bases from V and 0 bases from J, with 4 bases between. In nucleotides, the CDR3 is TGCAGCGTTGGACTAGCCAAAAACATTCAGTACTTC. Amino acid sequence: CSVGLAKNIQYF. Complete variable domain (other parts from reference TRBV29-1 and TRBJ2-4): SAVISQKPSRDICQRGTSLTIQCQVDSQVTMMFWYRQQPGQSLTLIATANQGSEATYESGFVIDKFPISRPNLTFSTLTVSNMSPEDSSIYLCSVGLAKNIQYFGAGTRLSVL.